These T cell receptor beta chains were read from a single sample in a study of molecular identifiers for immune sequencing clone quantification. MiXCR was run by TCRdb on the PCR reads, yielding one entry per CDR3 protein. The table shows around 470,000 distinct CDR3 sequences, with around 21% occurring only once. Sequencing was performed on naive CD8+ T cells from blood, with Jurkat cell RNA spiked in. These receptors were taken from a human donor in good health. Some libraries in this study had Jurkat cell RNA spiked in. CDR3s include the opening cysteine and the closing phenylalanine or tryptophan. Fields, in order: V gene, clone size, CDR3 length, J gene, D gene, CDR3 DNA, CDR3 protein. The D gene is left open where the match is weak. Clone sizes are given selectively: once, few, many, or a class where the clone is expanded.

v_call: TRBV5-1
clone_size: NA
cdr3_length: 16
j_call: TRBJ2-7
d_call: NA
cdr3_nt: TGCGCCAGCAGCTTGGTAGCGGGTGGGGGGCCCTACGAGCAGTACTTC
cdr3_aa: CASSLVAGGGPYEQYF

v_call: TRBV12-5
clone_size: many
cdr3_length: 12
j_call: TRBJ1-2
d_call: NA
cdr3_nt: TGTGCTAGTGGTCCAGAGCTGCTTGGCTACACCTTC
cdr3_aa: CASGPELLGYTF

v_call: TRBV20-1
clone_size: NA
cdr3_length: 12
j_call: TRBJ1-6
d_call: NA
cdr3_nt: TGCAGTGCTAGAGGTGAGGAGTGGACCCTCCACTTT
cdr3_aa: CSARGEEWTLHF

v_call: TRBV9
clone_size: few
cdr3_length: 16
j_call: TRBJ1-3
d_call: NA
cdr3_nt: TGTGCCAGCAGCCCCAGGACGGAGAGCTCTGGAAACACCATATATTTT
cdr3_aa: CASSPRTESSGNTIYF

v_call: TRBV4-3
clone_size: few
cdr3_length: 17
j_call: TRBJ1-1
d_call: TRBD1
cdr3_nt: TGCGCCAGCAGCCAAGAGGGGACAGGGGGAGCCTTGACTGAAGCTTTCTTT
cdr3_aa: CASSQEGTGGALTEAFF

v_call: TRBV4-3
clone_size: many
cdr3_length: 15
j_call: TRBJ2-3
d_call: NA
cdr3_nt: TGCGCCAGCAGCCAAGGAGGTCTACTCGGAGATACGCAGTATTTT
cdr3_aa: CASSQGGLLGDTQYF

v_call: TRBV11-3
clone_size: few
cdr3_length: 14
j_call: TRBJ2-7
d_call: NA
cdr3_nt: TGTGCCAGCAGCGCCGACGGAGACTCCTACGAGCAGTACTTC
cdr3_aa: CASSADGDSYEQYF

v_call: TRBV7-6
clone_size: NA
cdr3_length: 15
j_call: TRBJ2-5
d_call: TRBD1
cdr3_nt: TGTGCCAGCAGCTTAGCAGACAGGGGCCAAGAGACCCAGTACTTC
cdr3_aa: CASSLADRGQETQYF

v_call: TRBV6-5
clone_size: NA
cdr3_length: 16
j_call: TRBJ2-1
d_call: NA
cdr3_nt: TGTGCCAGCAGTTACTCAGTGGGGGCGGTCTACAATGAGCAGTTCTTC
cdr3_aa: CASSYSVGAVYNEQFF

v_call: TRBV10-3
clone_size: NA
cdr3_length: 16
j_call: TRBJ2-7
d_call: TRBD1
cdr3_nt: TGTGCCATCAGTGATCGGGACAGGGTTCTTGGCTACGAGCAGTACTTC
cdr3_aa: CAISDRDRVLGYEQYF

v_call: TRBV10-3
clone_size: NA
cdr3_length: 16
j_call: TRBJ2-2
d_call: TRBD2
cdr3_nt: TGTGCCATCAGTGAGTCCTGGACTAGCGGGCTCGGGGAGCTGTTTTTT
cdr3_aa: CAISESWTSGLGELFF

v_call: TRBV6-5
clone_size: NA
cdr3_length: 13
j_call: TRBJ2-2
d_call: TRBD2
cdr3_nt: TGTGCCAGCACCCGGGGGGGCACCGGGGAGCTGTTTTTT
cdr3_aa: CASTRGGTGELFF

v_call: TRBV2
clone_size: NA
cdr3_length: 15
j_call: TRBJ2-5
d_call: NA
cdr3_nt: TGTGCCAGCATCCCTCGGAGGGAAGCCCTAGAGACCCAGTACTTC
cdr3_aa: CASIPRREALETQYF